Presented here are 26 T cell receptor beta chains from one specimen sequenced in a study of early T cells in non-severe SARS-CoV-2 infection. TCRdb independently ran MiXCR on the 5' RACE reads; one entry per CDR3 protein. The sample has tens of thousands of distinct CDR3 sequences, over 10% seen once. The sequenced sample was whole blood. All receptors come from an adult who was a healthcare worker with PCR-confirmed SARS-CoV-2 infection or an uninfected control (not recorded which).

This clonotype was counted between two and nine times. The rearrangement links TRBV6-6 to TRBJ2-5, with a tentative D call TRBD1 (6 bases). This CDR3 contains 14 residues. Per germline, CDR1 MNHNY and CDR2 SVGAGI (reference sequence). V was shortened by 4 bases and J by 5 bases, with 14 bases between the two germline ends. CDR3 sequence: CASSLTGLIETQYF. The DNA of the CDR3 is TGTGCCAGCAGTTTAACAGGGTTAATTGAGACCCAGTACTTC.

This clonotype was found many times. The CDR3 is CASRGTRNEKLFF. CDR3 bases: TGTGCCAGTCGCGGGACAAGGAATGAAAAACTGTTTTTT. The V and J genes are TRBV19 and TRBJ1-4, with D tentatively TRBD1 (6 bases). Per germline, CDR1 LNHDA and CDR2 SQIVND (reference sequence). The CDR3 totals 13 residues. V dropped 8 bases and J dropped 5 bases, with 12 bases sitting between them.

The CDR3 nucleotides are TGTGCCAGCAGCCCCGGGACCATCTACGAGCAGTACTTC. Protein: CASSPGTIYEQYF. The genes are TRBV7-7 and TRBJ2-7, with D possibly being TRBD1 or TRBD2 (5 bases each). CDR3 length: 13 residues. V was clipped by 5 bases and J by 3 bases, with 11 bases between them. Germline lookup yields CDR1 SSHAT and CDR2 FNYEAQ (reference sequence).

This clonotype was detected many times. The chain is built from TRBV11-2 and TRBJ2-3; D unclear. Trimming shortened V by 1 base and J by 1 base, and 9 bases separated the two germline ends. The CDR3 contains 15 residues. In germline, CDR1 is SGHAT, CDR2 FQNNGV. The CDR3 sequence: CASSLAGWGTDTQYF. CDR3 DNA: TGTGCCAGCAGCTTAGCCGGGTGGGGCACAGATACGCAGTATTTT. Looking up the rest from reference TRBV11-2 and TRBJ2-3 gives the full variable domain: EAGVAQSPRYKIIEKRQSVAFWCNPISGHATLYWYQQILGQGPKLLIQFQNNGVVDDSQLPKDRFSAERLKGVDSTLKIQPAKLEDSAVYLCASSLAGWGTDTQYFGPGTRLTVL.

In its sample, this clonotype was seen many times. The V gene is TRBV5-1, the J gene TRBJ2-7, with 10 nucleotides matching TRBD1. V was pared by 4 bases and J by 3 bases, with 4 bases of the junction left unmatched. Germline assignment: CDR1 SGHRS and CDR2 YFSETQ. CDR3 length equals 14 residues. For the CDR3, the DNA is TGCGCCAGCAGCGGGGACAGGGGCTTCTACGAGCAGTACTTC. This translates into CASSGDRGFYEQYF.

The genes are TRBV12-3 or TRBV12-4 and TRBJ1-2; D possibly corresponds to TRBD1 (5 bases). Deletions cut 1 base from V and 2 bases from J, with 5 bases between. CDR3 length: 13 residues. CDR3 coding DNA: TGTGCCAGCAGTTTAGGGGGGAACTATGGCTACACCTTC. Translation gives CASSLGGNYGYTF.

Many counts were recorded for this clonotype. The rearrangement joins TRBV29-1 to TRBJ2-2; 7 bases agree with TRBD1. CDR1 SQVTM and CDR2 ANQGSEA come from the germline V gene. This CDR3 region has 13 residues. Unmatched junction bases numbered 4, after V lost 7 bases and J lost 2 bases. The chain's CDR3 is CSARDRNTGELFF. CDR3 nucleotide sequence: TGCAGCGCCCGGGACAGAAACACCGGGGAGCTGTTTTTT.

The chain employs TRBV5-1 and TRBJ1-1, with 7 nucleotides matching TRBD1. With 0 bases clipped from V and 9 bases from J, the junction kept 5 bases outside the gene matches. Germline CDR1 SGHRS, CDR2 YFSETQ. This CDR3 has 13 residues. The CDR3, as DNA: TGCGCCAGCAGCTTGGACAGGGGCGGAAAAGCTTTCTTT. It specifies CASSLDRGGKAFF.

The sample holds many counts of this clonotype. V and J are TRBV10-2 and TRBJ2-1; 11 positions match TRBD2. Per germline, CDR1 WSHSY and CDR2 SAAADI. The CDR3 contains 14 residues. Germline trimming cut 7 bases from V and 8 bases from J; bases unmatched to any gene: 7. As DNA, the CDR3 is TGCGCCAGCAACCTTCTAGCGGGAGGTCATGAGCAGTTCTTC. Its translation is CASNLLAGGHEQFF.

This clonotype turned up a few times. The chain carries TRBV4-1 and TRBJ2-7, with 14 bases aligning to TRBD2. The germline gives CDR1 MGHRA, CDR2 YSYEKL. Trimming took 2 bases from V and 2 from J; bases not matched to a gene: 8. The CDR3 totals 18 residues. The CDR3 DNA sequence: TGCGCCAGCAGCCAATTGGGACTAGCGGGGGAGATGGCCTACGAGCAGTACTTC. Its translation is CASSQLGLAGEMAYEQYF.

This clonotype occurred many times. The V call is TRBV12-3 or TRBV12-4, the J call TRBJ1-6; D is possibly TRBD1 (5 bases). This CDR3 contains 15 residues. V lost 6 bases, J lost 10 bases, and 19 bases lay in between. The CDR3 nucleotides read TGTGCCAGCAGCCCTCCAGGGCTAGTGTGGTCACCCCTCCACTTT. This gives the protein CASSPPGLVWSPLHF.

This clonotype was recorded many times. The V and J genes are TRBV11-2 and TRBJ1-1, with D tentatively TRBD1 (5 bases). There are 13 residues in the CDR3. Germline CDR1 reads SGHAT; CDR2 reads FQNNGV. V was shortened by 1 base and J by 6 bases, with 9 bases between the two germline ends. DNA of the CDR3: TGTGCCAGCAGCTTAGGGACAAGAGCTGAAGCTTTCTTT. Its translation: CASSLGTRAEAFF.

The chain combines TRBV18 with TRBJ1-6; maybe TRBD1 (6 bases). Trimming stripped 4 bases from V and 7 bases from J, with 14 bases between. The CDR3 covers 15 residues. The germline V gene has CDR1 KGHSH and CDR2 LQKENI. Written as DNA, the CDR3 is TGTGCCAGCTCACTCCAAGGGCAGGGGAATTCACCCCTCCACTTT. Its translation: CASSLQGQGNSPLHF.

This clonotype has ten or more counts. The chain carries TRBV30 and TRBJ1-1; TRBD1 matches at 7 bases. Losses at the gene ends were 6 bases for V and 0 bases for J; bases not matched to a gene: 7. The CDR3 loop spans 14 amino acids. Germline V gene data show CDR1 as GTSNPN and CDR2 as SVGIG (reference sequence). The CDR3 spells CACCTGTVNTEAFF. CDR3 sequence (DNA): TGTGCCTGCTGCACTGGGACAGTGAACACTGAAGCTTTCTTT.

The chain joins TRBV11-3 to TRBJ1-5; 7 positions agree with TRBD1. Germline CDR1 is SGHNT and CDR2 is YENEEA. This CDR3 is built from 18 residues. Germline trimming cut 5 bases from V and 2 bases from J; bases unmatched to any gene: 15. The CDR3 DNA reads as TGTGCCAGCAGCACCGATACAGGGGCCAATAGTCGCAATCAGCCCCAGCATTTT. This gives the protein CASSTDTGANSRNQPQHF.

This clonotype was seen ten or more times. The gene calls are TRBV4-1 and TRBJ1-6, with a weak D call TRBD1 (5 bases). The germline gives CDR1 MGHRA, CDR2 YSYEKL. Trimming stripped 2 bases from V and 8 bases from J, with 16 bases between. The CDR3 has 16 residues. Written as DNA, the CDR3 is TGCGCCAGCAGCCAATCTTCCGGGGCCAAGTATTCACCCCTCCACTTT. Protein: CASSQSSGAKYSPLHF.

Regarding this clonotype: Compared with germline, one end of the junction differs, possibly owing to a read error. The chain employs TRBV20-1 and TRBJ1-5; D might be TRBD1 (5 bases). Germline V gene lookup returns CDR1 DFQATT and CDR2 SNEGSKA (reference sequence). The CDR3 is made up of 13 amino acids. CDR3 nucleotide sequence: TGCAGTGCAAGAGCGGGGCGCAATCAGCCCCAGCATTTT. Its translation is CSARAGRNQPQHF.

Ten or more counts support this clonotype. The chain uses TRBV7-2 and TRBJ2-1; D perhaps matches TRBD2 (7 bases). CDR3 length: 17 amino acids. The V gene lost 0 bases and the J gene lost 2 bases, with 14 bases spanning the gap. The germline gives CDR1 SGHTA, CDR2 FQGNSA. The CDR3 DNA follows: TGTGCCAGCAGCTTAGCGCGGCGGGGGCATCCCTACAATGAGCAGTTCTTC. Amino acid sequence: CASSLARRGHPYNEQFF.

This clonotype was detected a few times. V usage is TRBV7-8 and J usage is TRBJ1-1; D not resolved. Germline assignment: CDR1 SGHVS and CDR2 FQNEAQ. V lost 4 bases to trimming and J lost 3 bases, with 9 bases between them. The CDR3 contains 13 residues. As DNA, the CDR3 is TGTGCCAGCAGCTCGTTCCTGGACACTGAAGCTTTCTTT. Encoded protein: CASSSFLDTEAFF.

This clonotype was seen only a few times. The chain combines TRBV28 with TRBJ2-7; TRBD1 might be the D (5 bases). V was shortened by 6 bases and J by 3 bases, with 12 bases between the two germline ends. This CDR3 spans 13 amino acids. The germline gives CDR1 MDHEN, CDR2 SYDVKM. The CDR3 bases are TGTGCCAGCAGGCGAGACCAGGGCTACGAGCAGTACTTC. The encoded protein is CASRRDQGYEQYF. The whole variable domain, remainder taken from reference TRBV28 and TRBJ2-7, is DVKVTQSSRYLVKRTGEKVFLECVQDMDHENMFWYRQDPGLGLRLIYFSYDVKMKEKGDIPEGYSVSREKKERFSLILESASTNQTSMYLCASRRDQGYEQYFGPGTRLTVT.

This clonotype was found many times. The V gene is TRBV20-1, the J gene TRBJ2-7; D remains unclear. Germline lookup yields CDR1 DFQATT and CDR2 SNEGSKA (reference sequence). V gave up 4 bases and J gave up 5 bases, with 6 bases separating them. CDR3 length: 10 amino acids. CDR3 in amino acids: CSAKGNEQYF. CDR3 nucleotide sequence: TGCAGTGCTAAAGGGAACGAGCAGTACTTC.

At least ten counts were recorded for this clonotype. V and J are TRBV12-3 or TRBV12-4 and TRBJ2-2; D gene ambiguous. The ends were cut back, 7 bases at V and 9 bases at J, with 15 bases in the middle. This CDR3 has 13 amino acids. Here the CDR3 reads CASIVSVGRELFF. CDR3 in DNA: TGTGCCAGCATTGTCTCCGTGGGGAGGGAGCTGTTTTTT.

The V gene is TRBV6-6, the J gene TRBJ2-7; D gene ambiguous. CDR1 is MNHNY, CDR2 SVGAGI, per germline (reference sequence). Trimming took 0 bases from V and 7 from J, leaving 13 bases between them. This CDR3 contains 14 residues. The CDR3 DNA follows: TGTGCCAGCAGTTACTCGATTGCCCTGTCGGAGCAGTACTTC. Encoded protein: CASSYSIALSEQYF.

The chain joins TRBV5-4 to TRBJ2-3, with D perhaps matching TRBD1 or TRBD2 (5 bases each). CDR1 is SGHNT and CDR2 is YYREEE in the germline V gene (reference sequence). The V gene lost 2 bases and the J gene lost 4 bases, with 14 bases spanning the gap. CDR3 length equals 15 residues. The CDR3 spells CASSFRVEGPDTQYF. The CDR3 region has the DNA TGTGCCAGCAGCTTTCGTGTAGAGGGGCCAGATACGCAGTATTTT. The full variable domain, rest sourced from reference TRBV5-4 and TRBJ2-3, is ETGVTQSPTHLIKTRGQQVTLRCSSQSGHNTVSWYQQALGQGPQFIFQYYREEENGRGNFPPRFSGLQFPNYSSELNVNALELDDSALYLCASSFRVEGPDTQYFGPGTRLTVL.

At least ten counts were recorded for this clonotype. This chain uses TRBV5-1 with TRBJ2-1; D is perhaps TRBD2 (6 bases). This CDR3 spans 18 amino acids. CDR1 SGHRS and CDR2 YFSETQ come from the germline V gene. V was clipped by 0 bases and J by 0 bases, with 16 bases between them. DNA of the CDR3: TGCGCCAGCAGCTTGGTGCCCCTGCGGGGAGGCTCCTACAATGAGCAGTTCTTC. Translation gives CASSLVPLRGGSYNEQFF.

This clonotype was counted at least ten times. V is TRBV6-2 or TRBV6-3 and J is TRBJ1-2; possible D gene TRBD1, 5 bases. The germline gives CDR1 MNHEY, CDR2 SVGEGT. The V gene lost 0 bases and the J gene lost 7 bases, with 12 bases spanning the gap. The CDR3 spans 14 residues. CDR3 in DNA: TGTGCCAGCAGTTACTCCCACGGGGGATCTGGCTACACCTTC. It translates to CASSYSHGGSGYTF.